One sample yielded the 17 T cell receptor beta chains listed below, sequenced in a study of OX40 agonist ivuxolimab in advanced cancers. Profiling relied on immunoSEQ multiplex PCR, and the TCRdb table lists in-frame clones only, not all of them. The data show 89,000 or so clones, about 90% seen once. The input for sequencing was CD4+ or CD8+ T cells sorted from blood, taken in a trial of the OX40 agonist ivuxolimab. These receptor sequences come from an adult with an advanced solid tumor such as melanoma, head and neck, liver or kidney cancer.

The rearrangement uses TRBV30 and TRBJ2-3; TRBD2 matches at 7 bases. V lost 1 base to trimming and J lost 4 bases; unmatched junction nucleotides: 8. CDR3 length equals 15 residues. Germline V gives CDR1 GTSNPN, CDR2 SVGIG (reference sequence). The CDR3 DNA sequence: TGTGCCTGGAGTGGGCTCGGGGGAGGGGCAGATACGCAGTATTTT. Translated: CAWSGLGGGADTQYF.

The CDR3 nucleotides read TGTGCCACCTCAATGACCCTACCGACTAATTCACCCCTCCACTTT. This encodes CATSMTLPTNSPLHF. The chain carries TRBV27 and TRBJ1-6; D gene unclear. Germline CDR1 MNHEY, CDR2 SMNVEV (reference sequence). Trimming shortened V by 10 bases and J by 6 bases, and 19 bases separated the two germline ends. The CDR3 sequence is 15 residues long.

V gene TRBV2 combines with J gene TRBJ1-4, with 7 bases fitting TRBD1. The length of the CDR3 is 15 residues. J gave up 5 bases and V 5 bases, and 8 bases lay outside the gene matches. CDR1 is SNHLY, CDR2 FYNNEI, per germline. The CDR3 DNA reads TGTGCCAGCAGTACGCCGGGACAGCGCAATGAAAAACTGTTTTTT. It translates to CASSTPGQRNEKLFF.

This chain links TRBV6-5 with TRBJ2-3; D unresolved. The germline V gene has CDR1 MNHEY and CDR2 SVGAGI. Trimming took 0 bases from V and 0 from J, leaving 4 bases between them. The CDR3 is made up of 14 amino acids. Here the CDR3 reads CASSYSSSTDTQYF. The CDR3, as DNA: TGTGCCAGCAGTTACTCATCTAGCACAGATACGCAGTATTTT.

This rearrangement joins TRBV29-1 to TRBJ2-1, with TRBD2 matching 13 bases. Germline values: CDR1 SQVTM, CDR2 ANQGSEA. Losses at the gene ends were 3 bases for V and 4 bases for J; bases not matched to a gene: 0. The CDR3 spans 14 residues. CDR3 amino acids: CSVEGLAGYNEQFF. The DNA for the CDR3 is TGCAGCGTTGAGGGACTAGCGGGGTACAATGAGCAGTTCTTC.

The chain has TRBV28 and TRBJ1-2; D not certain. The CDR3 is made up of 13 amino acids. The V gene lost 2 bases and the J gene lost 4 bases, with 8 bases spanning the gap. Germline V gives CDR1 MDHEN, CDR2 SYDVKM. As DNA, the CDR3 is TGTGCCAGCAGTTTAATGGACTTCTATGGCTACACCTTC. This sequence encodes CASSLMDFYGYTF.

CDR3 sequence (DNA): TGCAGTGCTAGAGTGAATTCACCCCTCCACTTT. Translation gives CSARVNSPLHF. The chain joins TRBV20-1 to TRBJ1-6; D is uncertain. V dropped 1 base and J dropped 7 bases, with 2 bases sitting between them. CDR1 and CDR2 (germline): DFQATT, SNEGSKA (reference sequence). CDR3 length equals 11 residues.

This chain links TRBV28 with TRBJ1-2; D gene uncertain. Trimming took off 3 bases at V and 3 bases at J, with 8 bases between the two ends. The CDR3 runs to 13 residues. Per the germline V gene, CDR1 is MDHEN and CDR2 is SYDVKM. CDR3 sequence reads: CASSFRYDYGYTF. CDR3 in DNA: TGTGCCAGCAGTTTTAGATACGACTATGGCTACACCTTC.

The chain employs TRBV11-3 and TRBJ2-7, with a possible D match to TRBD2 (5 bases). The CDR3 runs to 14 residues. V gave up 2 bases and J gave up 2 bases, with 10 bases separating them. Germline V gene sequence: CDR1 SGHNT, CDR2 YENEEA. CDR3 sequence: CASSLSEGAYEQYF. The CDR3 DNA is TGTGCCAGCAGCTTAAGCGAGGGAGCCTACGAGCAGTACTTC.

The genes are TRBV30 and TRBJ1-2; TRBD1 matches 7 bases. V lost 4 bases, J lost 0 bases, and 2 bases stayed unmatched. The CDR3 spans 13 residues. CDR1 and CDR2 (germline): GTSNPN, SVGIG (reference sequence). The CDR3 sequence is CAWKGAPNYGYTF. CDR3 nucleotides: TGTGCCTGGAAGGGGGCGCCTAACTATGGCTACACCTTC.

The rearrangement links TRBV19 to TRBJ1-2; D is perhaps TRBD1 (5 bases). Germline values: CDR1 LNHDA, CDR2 SQIVND (reference sequence). The CDR3 length is 16 residues. Trimming stripped 4 bases from V and 5 bases from J, with 20 bases between. CDR3 sequence: CASSKGAHERLYGYTF. For the CDR3, the DNA is TGTGCCAGTAGTAAAGGGGCTCATGAACGGCTATATGGCTACACCTTC.

This chain joins TRBV2 and TRBJ2-1; tentatively, D is TRBD2 (5 bases). Germline V lookup: CDR1 SNHLY, CDR2 FYNNEI. V dropped 10 bases and J dropped 6 bases, with 13 bases sitting between them. This CDR3 is 12 amino acids long. DNA for the CDR3: TGTGCCATCTTCGGGAAGGCCAATGAGCAGTTCTTC. The encoded protein is CAIFGKANEQFF.

This sequence joins TRBV7-9 and TRBJ1-5; no clear D gene. The length of the CDR3 is 14 residues. V was cut by 1 base and J by 2 bases, with 6 bases left in between. Germline CDR1 is SEHNR and CDR2 is FQNEAQ (reference sequence). CDR3 region: CASSLDAGNQPQHF. CDR3 coding DNA: TGTGCCAGCAGCTTAGATGCGGGCAATCAGCCCCAGCATTTT. The full variable domain, its missing parts supplied by reference TRBV7-9 and TRBJ1-5, is DTGVSQNPRHKITKRGQNVTFRCDPISEHNRLYWYRQTLGQGPEFLTYFQNEAQLEKSRLLSDRFSAERPKGSFSTLEIQRTEQGDSAMYLCASSLDAGNQPQHFGDGTRLSIL.

This clone was counted only a few times. The chain links TRBV7-3 to TRBJ2-1, with D perhaps TRBD2 (5 bases). V shed 0 bases and J shed 0 bases, with 12 bases lying between them. Germline V CDR1 and CDR2: SGHTA, FQGTGA. The CDR3 is 17 amino acids. In DNA form, the CDR3 reads TGTGCCAGCAGCTTAACGATGTTGGGGAGCTCCTACAATGAGCAGTTCTTC. It yields the protein CASSLTMLGSSYNEQFF.

The chain employs TRBV11-3 and TRBJ2-5; D gene unclear. Trimming took off 2 bases at V and 0 bases at J, with 16 bases between the two ends. Per the germline V gene, CDR1 is SGHNT and CDR2 is YENEEA. The CDR3 extends over 17 amino acids. CDR3 region: CASSLRAGQDDQETQYF. The DNA of the CDR3 is TGTGCCAGCAGCTTAAGGGCCGGGCAGGACGACCAAGAGACCCAGTACTTC.

V and J are TRBV19 and TRBJ2-7, with 8 bases aligning to TRBD2. This CDR3 region has 17 residues. Germline CDR1 is LNHDA and CDR2 is SQIVND (reference sequence). Trimming removed 6 bases from V and 3 bases from J; junction bases left unmatched: 16. The DNA for the CDR3 is TGTGCCAGTAGACTTTCCCCGCTAGCGGGTGTAGTCTACGAGCAGTACTTC. Encoded protein: CASRLSPLAGVVYEQYF.

The chain combines TRBV15 with TRBJ2-1, with D hard to call. Trimming shortened V by 5 bases and J by 2 bases, and 4 bases separated the two germline ends. The CDR3 loop spans 12 amino acids. Germline lookup yields CDR1 LNHNV and CDR2 YYDKDF (reference sequence). CDR3 sequence (DNA): TGTGCCACCAGCCTCGCCTACAATGAGCAGTTCTTC. As protein: CATSLAYNEQFF.